A selection of T cell receptor beta chains follows, all from one sample in a study of cytomegalovirus exposure and HLA in healthy donors. TCRdb's table, derived via immunoSEQ multiplex PCR, lists solely in-frame clones and lacks some. The profile shows 200,000 to 250,000 clones, over 75% of them singletons. The sample taken for sequencing was PBMCs. The receptors were gathered from a man aged 18 to 30 in good health and CMV-seronegative. Both conserved end residues are part of each CDR3. D genes are given only for firm matches. Size is omitted from some rows. Given values are once, few, many or a class for expanded clones.

clone_size: NA
j_call: TRBJ2-7
d_call: TRBD2
v_call: TRBV5-4
cdr3_aa: CASSSPLAGGYEQYF
cdr3_nt: TGTGCCAGCAGCTCTCCGTTAGCGGGAGGTTACGAGCAGTACTTC

clone_size: NA
j_call: TRBJ2-3
d_call: TRBD2
v_call: TRBV5-1
cdr3_aa: CASTGLAGGSTDTQYF
cdr3_nt: TGCGCCAGCACCGGACTAGCGGGGGGAAGCACAGATACGCAGTATTTT

clone_size: NA
j_call: TRBJ2-7
d_call: TRBD2
v_call: TRBV7-8
cdr3_aa: CASSPRVLAGGYEQYF
cdr3_nt: TGTGCCAGCAGCCCCCGGGTTTTGGCGGGAGGGTACGAGCAGTACTTC

clone_size: NA
j_call: TRBJ2-7
d_call: TRBD1
v_call: TRBV11-2
cdr3_aa: CASSWDRDEQYF
cdr3_nt: TGTGCCAGCAGCTGGGACAGGGACGAGCAGTACTTC

clone_size: NA
j_call: TRBJ1-4
d_call: TRBD1
v_call: TRBV30
cdr3_aa: CAWRDREGGVSNEKLFF
cdr3_nt: TGTGCCTGGAGGGACAGGGAAGGGGGCGTGTCTAATGAAAAACTGTTTTTT

clone_size: NA
j_call: TRBJ1-1
d_call: NA
v_call: TRBV10-3
cdr3_aa: CAISTMKAGSNTEAFF
cdr3_nt: TGTGCCATCAGTACGATGAAGGCCGGGTCGAACACTGAAGCTTTCTTT

clone_size: NA
j_call: TRBJ2-2
d_call: NA
v_call: TRBV7-3
cdr3_aa: CASSLRAGELFF
cdr3_nt: TGTGCCAGCAGCTTACGCGCCGGGGAGCTGTTTTTT

clone_size: NA
j_call: TRBJ1-1
d_call: NA
v_call: TRBV6-5
cdr3_aa: CASSPRPSNTEAFF
cdr3_nt: TGTGCCAGCAGTCCGCGCCCTTCTAACACTGAAGCTTTCTTT

clone_size: NA
j_call: TRBJ2-5
d_call: NA
v_call: TRBV7-2
cdr3_aa: CASSFQGATETQYF
cdr3_nt: TGTGCCAGCAGCTTTCAAGGGGCTACGGAGACCCAGTACTTC

clone_size: NA
j_call: TRBJ2-7
d_call: TRBD1
v_call: TRBV7-2
cdr3_aa: CASSTGAPRVNEQYF
cdr3_nt: TGTGCCAGCAGCACAGGGGCCCCGAGGGTCAACGAGCAGTACTTC

clone_size: NA
j_call: TRBJ1-1
d_call: NA
v_call: TRBV4-1
cdr3_aa: CASSQEQITTEAFF
cdr3_nt: TGCGCCAGCAGCCAAGAACAGATTACCACTGAAGCTTTCTTT

clone_size: NA
j_call: TRBJ2-3
d_call: TRBD2
v_call: TRBV7-2
cdr3_aa: CASSLARSGVGADTQYF
cdr3_nt: TGTGCCAGCAGCTTAGCGAGGAGCGGGGTCGGGGCAGATACGCAGTATTTT

clone_size: NA
j_call: TRBJ2-1
d_call: NA
v_call: TRBV7-9
cdr3_aa: CASSLPDRPTLYNEQFF
cdr3_nt: TGTGCCAGCAGCTTACCTGACAGGCCGACCCTCTACAATGAGCAGTTCTTC

clone_size: NA
j_call: TRBJ1-1
d_call: TRBD1
v_call: TRBV18
cdr3_aa: CASSPKGTGEAFF
cdr3_nt: TGTGCCAGCTCACCAAAAGGGACAGGAGAAGCTTTCTTT

clone_size: NA
j_call: TRBJ2-7
d_call: TRBD1
v_call: TRBV7-2
cdr3_aa: CASSPGTGAYEQYF
cdr3_nt: TGTGCCAGCAGCCCTGGGACAGGCGCCTACGAGCAGTACTTC

clone_size: NA
j_call: TRBJ1-4
d_call: NA
v_call: TRBV28
cdr3_aa: CASSSQTGLNEKLFF
cdr3_nt: TGTGCCAGCAGTTCCCAGACGGGACTTAATGAAAAACTGTTTTTT

clone_size: NA
j_call: TRBJ2-7
d_call: TRBD1
v_call: TRBV29-1
cdr3_aa: CSVEDLGQGMQYF
cdr3_nt: TGCAGCGTTGAAGATTTAGGACAGGGCATGCAGTACTTC

clone_size: NA
j_call: TRBJ2-5
d_call: TRBD1
v_call: TRBV6-5
cdr3_aa: CASKEGTDQETRYF
cdr3_nt: TGTGCCAGCAAAGAAGGGACAGACCAAGAGACCCGGTACTTC

clone_size: NA
j_call: TRBJ2-2
d_call: NA
v_call: TRBV28
cdr3_aa: CASSLAARAGELFF
cdr3_nt: TGTGCCAGCAGTTTGGCTGCGAGGGCCGGGGAGCTGTTTTTT

clone_size: NA
j_call: TRBJ1-2
d_call: NA
v_call: TRBV2
cdr3_aa: CASSEGRGAPGYGYTF
cdr3_nt: TGTGCCAGCAGTGAAGGGCGGGGGGCCCCCGGGTATGGCTACACCTTC

clone_size: NA
j_call: TRBJ2-7
d_call: NA
v_call: TRBV6-1
cdr3_aa: CASSEVGEGYEQYF
cdr3_nt: TGTGCCAGCAGTGAAGTAGGCGAGGGCTACGAGCAGTACTTC

clone_size: NA
j_call: TRBJ1-1
d_call: NA
v_call: TRBV6-6
cdr3_aa: CASTYREGGTEAFF
cdr3_nt: TGTGCCAGCACCTACAGGGAGGGCGGCACTGAAGCTTTCTTT

clone_size: NA
j_call: TRBJ2-7
d_call: NA
v_call: TRBV28
cdr3_aa: CASSLLSQAGYEQYF
cdr3_nt: TGTGCCAGCAGCCTCCTTAGTCAAGCGGGCTACGAGCAGTACTTC

clone_size: NA
j_call: TRBJ1-2
d_call: TRBD1
v_call: TRBV13
cdr3_aa: CASSPRGDSNYGYTF
cdr3_nt: TGTGCCAGCAGTCCCAGGGGGGACTCCAACTACGGCTACACCTTC

clone_size: NA
j_call: TRBJ2-7
d_call: TRBD2
v_call: TRBV7-7
cdr3_aa: CASSWGAGGSYEQYF
cdr3_nt: TGTGCTAGCAGCTGGGGAGCGGGAGGATCCTACGAGCAGTACTTC

clone_size: NA
j_call: TRBJ2-7
d_call: NA
v_call: TRBV7-2
cdr3_aa: CASSPPLSGGEQYF
cdr3_nt: TGTGCCAGCAGCCCTCCCTTGTCTGGAGGCGAGCAGTACTTC

clone_size: NA
j_call: TRBJ2-1
d_call: NA
v_call: TRBV18
cdr3_aa: CASIPGHEQFF
cdr3_nt: TGTGCCAGCATTCCAGGGCATGAGCAGTTCTTC

clone_size: NA
j_call: TRBJ2-2
d_call: NA
v_call: TRBV4-2
cdr3_aa: CASSQTDTNTGELFF
cdr3_nt: TGTGCCAGCAGCCAAACTGACACGAACACCGGGGAGCTGTTTTTT

clone_size: NA
j_call: TRBJ2-7
d_call: NA
v_call: TRBV5-1
cdr3_aa: CASSLGSGDNEQYF
cdr3_nt: TGCGCCAGCAGCTTGGGGTCGGGAGACAACGAGCAGTACTTC

clone_size: NA
j_call: TRBJ2-1
d_call: TRBD2
v_call: TRBV7-2
cdr3_aa: CASSQELAGNNEQFF
cdr3_nt: TGTGCCAGCAGCCAGGAGCTAGCGGGGAATAATGAGCAGTTCTTC

clone_size: NA
j_call: TRBJ2-1
d_call: NA
v_call: TRBV20-1
cdr3_aa: CSAPVYNEQFF
cdr3_nt: TGCAGTGCTCCCGTATACAATGAGCAGTTCTTC

clone_size: NA
j_call: TRBJ1-4
d_call: NA
v_call: TRBV19
cdr3_aa: CASSLRTDGEKLFF
cdr3_nt: TGTGCCAGTAGCCTAAGGACAGACGGTGAAAAACTGTTTTTT

clone_size: NA
j_call: TRBJ1-3
d_call: TRBD1
v_call: TRBV5-6
cdr3_aa: CASSGDRGNTIYF
cdr3_nt: TGTGCCAGCAGCGGGGACAGAGGAAACACCATATATTTT

clone_size: NA
j_call: TRBJ2-3
d_call: NA
v_call: TRBV18
cdr3_aa: CASSIASSEGEDTQYF
cdr3_nt: TGTGCCAGCTCAATTGCGTCTAGCGAGGGAGAAGATACGCAGTATTTT

clone_size: NA
j_call: TRBJ2-5
d_call: NA
v_call: TRBV7-9
cdr3_aa: CASSLGQLQETQYF
cdr3_nt: TGTGCCAGCAGCTTAGGGCAGTTACAAGAGACCCAGTACTTC

clone_size: NA
j_call: TRBJ1-5
d_call: NA
v_call: TRBV15
cdr3_aa: CATSSDRGGNQPQHF
cdr3_nt: TGTGCCACCAGCAGCGACAGAGGAGGCAATCAGCCCCAGCATTTT

clone_size: NA
j_call: TRBJ2-7
d_call: NA
v_call: TRBV5-1
cdr3_aa: CASSTVRVGAEQYF
cdr3_nt: TGCGCCAGCAGCACCGTCCGCGTCGGAGCCGAGCAGTACTTC

clone_size: NA
j_call: TRBJ2-5
d_call: NA
v_call: TRBV7-6
cdr3_aa: CASSGPRETQYF
cdr3_nt: TGTGCCAGCAGCGGGCCACGGGAGACCCAGTACTTC

clone_size: few
j_call: TRBJ2-3
d_call: NA
v_call: TRBV30
cdr3_aa: CAVAPSSTDTQYF
cdr3_nt: TGTGCCGTAGCGCCTTCCAGCACAGATACGCAGTATTTT

clone_size: NA
j_call: TRBJ2-3
d_call: TRBD1
v_call: TRBV5-4
cdr3_aa: CASSLTGEHQYF
cdr3_nt: TGTGCCAGCAGCCTGACAGGGGAGCACCAGTATTTT

clone_size: once
j_call: TRBJ2-2
d_call: NA
v_call: TRBV10-3
cdr3_aa: CATTPRDGELTGELFF
cdr3_nt: TGTGCCACCACCCCAAGAGACGGGGAGCTCACCGGGGAGCTGTTTTTT

clone_size: few
j_call: TRBJ1-5
d_call: NA
v_call: TRBV2
cdr3_aa: CASSEIGSGAGGNQPQHF
cdr3_nt: TGTGCCAGCAGTGAAATCGGATCAGGGGCCGGGGGCAATCAGCCCCAGCATTTT

clone_size: NA
j_call: TRBJ1-1
d_call: NA
v_call: TRBV7-2
cdr3_aa: CASSLGGGTNTEAFF
cdr3_nt: TGTGCCAGCAGCTTAGGTGGGGGGACTAACACTGAAGCTTTCTTT

clone_size: NA
j_call: TRBJ2-3
d_call: NA
v_call: TRBV19
cdr3_aa: CATSGSSTDTQYF
cdr3_nt: TGTGCCACCTCAGGGTCTAGCACAGATACGCAGTATTTT

clone_size: NA
j_call: TRBJ2-1
d_call: TRBD2
v_call: TRBV29-1
cdr3_aa: CSVGGLAGGTYNEQFF
cdr3_nt: TGCAGCGTTGGAGGTCTAGCGGGCGGCACCTACAATGAGCAGTTCTTC

clone_size: once
j_call: TRBJ1-5
d_call: NA
v_call: TRBV19
cdr3_aa: CASRALGNQPQHF
cdr3_nt: TGTGCCAGCAGGGCTTTGGGCAATCAGCCCCAGCATTTT